A single sample gave rise to the 19 T cell receptor beta chains below, sequenced in a study of cytomegalovirus exposure and HLA in healthy donors (dated by TCRdb to 2017 to 2019). Library preparation used the immunoSEQ multiplex PCR assay. A mixture of 60 forward primers for TCR Vbeta segments and 13 reverse primers for TCR Jbeta segments was used in the multiplex PCR. As stored in TCRdb, this immuneACCESS dataset retains in-frame rearrangements with V and J assigned. A fraction of the clones does not appear; measured against another copy, unresolved V genes explain less than half of the discrepancy, and the remainder lacks a known reason. Recorded for this sample are some 150,000 clones; approximately 78% of them occurred a single time. More than 4% of the sample is held by the ten biggest clonotypes. Sequencing was done on a sample of PBMCs. The receptor source for this set is a woman aged 40 to 50 in good health and CMV-seropositive.

The chain carries TRBV30 and TRBJ1-5, with D possibly TRBD1 on 5 matching bases. Germline CDR1 GTSNPN, CDR2 SVGIG (reference sequence). Deletions cut 7 bases from V and 0 bases from J, with 25 bases between. This CDR3 is built from 18 residues. The CDR3 here is CALTDGVQQPFSNQPQHF. The DNA of the CDR3 is TGTGCCTTGACAGATGGGGTCCAACAGCCCTTTAGCAATCAGCCCCAGCATTTT.

CDR3 region: CAWISGGSNQPQHF. Written as DNA, the CDR3 is TGTGCCTGGATATCAGGGGGAAGCAATCAGCCCCAGCATTTT. The rearrangement uses TRBV30 and TRBJ1-5, with 7 positions matching TRBD1. CDR1 and CDR2 (germline): GTSNPN, SVGIG (reference sequence). With V trimmed by 4 bases and J by 1 base, 4 bases remained unmatched. This CDR3 is 14 amino acids long. Full variable domain (remainder filled in from reference TRBV30 and TRBJ1-5): SQTIHQWPATLVQPVGSPLSLECTVEGTSNPNLYWYRQAAGRGLQLLFYSVGIGQISSEVPQNLSASRPQDRQFILSSKKLLLSDSGFYLCAWISGGSNQPQHFGDGTRLSIL.

This chain uses TRBV11-1 with TRBJ1-1; 7 bases map to TRBD1. This CDR3 spans 15 amino acids. The V gene end was trimmed by 2 bases and the J gene end by 0 bases; junction bases not matched to a gene: 3. From germline, CDR1 is SGHAT and CDR2 FQDESV (reference sequence). The CDR3 protein is CASSLTDRMNTEAFF. The CDR3 DNA follows: TGTGCCAGCAGCTTAACGGACAGGATGAACACTGAAGCTTTCTTT.

This chain uses TRBV5-1 with TRBJ2-3; TRBD2 matches at 14 bases. The CDR3 spans 19 residues. After removal of 0 bases from V and 3 bases from J, the junction contained 9 bases not matched to a gene. Per the germline V gene, CDR1 is SGHRS and CDR2 is YFSETQ. Here the CDR3 DNA reads TGCGCCAGCAGCTTGGGGGGTTCCGGGACTAGCGGGGGAACAGATACGCAGTATTTT. Encoded protein: CASSLGGSGTSGGTDTQYF.

CDR3 DNA: TGTGCCAGCAGTTTTTCCGGACACACCTATGGCTACACCTTC. This translates into CASSFSGHTYGYTF. V and J are TRBV27 and TRBJ1-2; D may be TRBD1 (5 bases). From germline, CDR1 is MNHEY and CDR2 SMNVEV (reference sequence). V shed 3 bases and J shed 4 bases, with 12 bases lying between them. CDR3 length: 14 residues.

The chain couples TRBV7-8 to TRBJ2-3; 8 bases align to TRBD1. The V segment lost 6 bases and the J segment 3 bases; nucleotides outside the gene matches: 8. Germline lookup yields CDR1 SGHVS and CDR2 FQNEAQ. This CDR3 region has 15 residues. The CDR3 is CASRGRTGPTDTQYF. CDR3 coding DNA: TGTGCCAGCAGGGGTAGGACAGGGCCGACAGATACGCAGTATTTT.

This clone was observed a single time. This sequence joins TRBV27 and TRBJ1-1; D may be TRBD1 (5 bases). Germline CDR1 reads MNHEY; CDR2 reads SMNVEV (reference sequence). The CDR3 is made up of 14 amino acids. Trimming removed 5 bases at V and 1 base at J, with 11 bases between. The CDR3 DNA is TGTGCCAGCAGTCCTCAGGGTAGGAACACTGAAGCTTTCTTT. Translated: CASSPQGRNTEAFF.

The chain has TRBV2 and TRBJ2-3; a possible D gene is TRBD2 (6 bases). The CDR3 contains 16 residues. V was clipped by 11 bases and J by 2 bases, with 23 bases between them. Germline V gene sequence: CDR1 SNHLY, CDR2 FYNNEI. This CDR3 reads CACTVGRGKNTDTQYF. The CDR3, as DNA: TGTGCCTGCACAGTAGGGCGGGGAAAAAACACAGATACGCAGTATTTT.

There are a few counts of this clone. The genes are TRBV27 and TRBJ2-7; 8 bases agree with TRBD1. From germline, CDR1 is MNHEY and CDR2 SMNVEV (reference sequence). This CDR3 has 12 residues. J was trimmed by 6 bases and V by 6 bases; bases with no gene match: 4. CDR3 region: CASSPQGGEQYF. The CDR3 coding sequence is TGTGCCAGCAGCCCACAGGGGGGCGAGCAGTACTTC.

This clone was observed a few times. CDR3 loop: CASSPTTGITGELFF. In DNA, the CDR3 is TGTGCCAGCAGCCCCACGACAGGGATCACCGGGGAGCTGTTTTTT. The rearrangement links TRBV9 to TRBJ2-2, with 7 bases lining up with TRBD1. Germline loops: CDR1 SGDLS, CDR2 YYNGEE. The length of the CDR3 is 15 residues. The V segment lost 4 bases and the J segment 4 bases; nucleotides outside the gene matches: 7.

The chain uses TRBV19 and TRBJ2-7; possibly TRBD1 for D (6 bases). V lost 5 bases and J lost 3, with 14 bases in between. This CDR3 is 14 amino acids long. Germline V CDR1 and CDR2: LNHDA, SQIVND (reference sequence). The CDR3 region is CASSSRDTYYEQYF. DNA of the CDR3: TGTGCCAGTAGTTCCCGGGACACCTACTACGAGCAGTACTTC.

CDR3 bases: TGTGCCAGCAGTAAGGACAGGGGAGAGGGGTCCCTCCACTTT. This gives the protein CASSKDRGEGSLHF. The chain carries TRBV27 and TRBJ1-6; TRBD1 matches at 9 bases. CDR1 and CDR2 from the germline V gene are MNHEY and SMNVEV (reference sequence). V lost 5 bases, J lost 14 bases, and 10 bases stayed unmatched. This CDR3 spans 14 amino acids.

This chain connects TRBV29-1 to TRBJ2-7; TRBD2 agrees at 12 bases. Trimming removed 6 bases from V and 1 base from J; junction bases left unmatched: 4. The CDR3 totals 14 residues. Germline V gene data show CDR1 as SQVTM and CDR2 as ANQGSEA. CDR3 in amino acids: CSVVGLAGSYEQYF. Here the CDR3 DNA reads TGCAGCGTAGTGGGACTAGCGGGTTCCTACGAGCAGTACTTC.

The V gene is TRBV4-2, the J gene TRBJ2-3, with a possible D match to TRBD1 (5 bases). From germline, CDR1 is LGHNA and CDR2 YNFKEQ. This CDR3 is 13 amino acids long. The germline V and J ends were trimmed by 6 bases and 6 bases, with 13 bases remaining between them. The CDR3 bases are TGTGCCAGCAGATGGCAGGGCAAGGATACGCAGTATTTT. Its translation is CASRWQGKDTQYF.

The gene calls are TRBV29-1 and TRBJ1-1; no firm D call. Trimming left V 6 bases short and J 11 bases short, with 10 bases between. Germline V lookup: CDR1 SQVTM, CDR2 ANQGSEA. CDR3 length: 9 amino acids. CDR3: CSVAGPAFF. For the CDR3, the DNA is TGCAGCGTCGCGGGCCCCGCTTTCTTT.

This rearrangement joins TRBV19 to TRBJ2-5; tentative D call: TRBD2 (8 bases). CDR3 size: 15 residues. Germline V gene lookup returns CDR1 LNHDA and CDR2 SQIVND (reference sequence). Trimming took 1 base from V and 5 from J, leaving 14 bases between them. The CDR3 is CASSIAGGGGETQYF. CDR3 sequence (DNA): TGTGCCAGTAGTATAGCGGGAGGGGGCGGGGAGACCCAGTACTTC.

The V call is TRBV2, the J call TRBJ2-3, with 8 nucleotides matching TRBD1. The germline CDR1 and CDR2 sequences are SNHLY and FYNNEI. The V segment lost 6 bases and the J segment 4 bases; nucleotides outside the gene matches: 9. The CDR3 has 15 residues. This chain's CDR3 is CASRTDRVRADTQYF. The CDR3 DNA follows: TGTGCCAGCAGGACGGACAGGGTCAGGGCAGATACGCAGTATTTT.

Points on this clone: The same CDR3 can be traced to other DNA sequences in this sample. This chain connects TRBV6-5 to TRBJ2-3, with D possibly being TRBD1 (5 bases). Germline values: CDR1 MNHEY, CDR2 SVGAGI. There are 14 residues in the CDR3. Trimming removed 2 bases from V and 2 bases from J, with 8 bases in between. The CDR3 coding sequence is TGTGCCAGCAGTTACCTGGGGCCCACAGATACGCAGTATTTT. The encoded protein is CASSYLGPTDTQYF.

CDR3 DNA sequence: TGTGCCAGCCCCCTAAGTATCTCTGGGGCCAACGTCCTGACTTTC. Translation: CASPLSISGANVLTF. V gene TRBV7-9 combines with J gene TRBJ2-6; D gene unclear. Trimming shortened V by 8 bases and J by 0 bases, and 11 bases separated the two germline ends. Germline CDR1 is SEHNR and CDR2 is FQNEAQ (reference sequence). There are 15 residues in the CDR3. Full variable domain (outside the CDR3, taken from reference TRBV7-9 and TRBJ2-6): DTGVSQNPRHKITKRGQNVTFRCDPISEHNRLYWYRQTLGQGPEFLTYFQNEAQLEKSRLLSDRFSAERPKGSFSTLEIQRTEQGDSAMYLCASPLSISGANVLTFGAGSRLTVL.